This T cell receptor (beta chain) is from a study of T-cell memory formation after mild COVID-19. Germline CDR1 is LNHDA and CDR2 is SQIVND (reference sequence). V lost 6 bases to trimming and J lost 0 bases, with 9 bases between them. The CDR3 sequence is 13 residues long. Each CDR3 protein gets one entry after TCRdb re-called the 5' RACE reads with MiXCR. The table includes under 110,000 distinct CDR3 sequences, 9.5% to 15% detected once. The chain combines TRBV19 with TRBJ2-7; D tentatively fits TRBD1 or TRBD2 (5 bases each). This clonotype was sampled from an adult woman who had mild COVID-19 (a few samples of this study predate the infection). Cell type and time point are not known. Sequenced input: PBMCs or a T cell subset sorted from them (not recorded which). This CDR3 reads CASRGESSYEQYF. The CDR3 bases are TGTGCCAGTAGGGGGGAAAGCTCCTACGAGCAGTACTTC.